This paragraph reports one T cell receptor (beta chain). What it binds is not known. The sample originates from a study of T cell repertoires in cytomegalovirus infection. Study information: CMV epitopes that were recently identified and HLA-C-restricted were used alongside well-studied HLA-B-restricted ones. It can be stated that public TCR beta signatures indicated CMV infection as well as a matching HLA type. Findings and caveats of the study: The study found HLA-C-restricted CMV-specific TCR beta clonotypes dominating the ex vivo response.

MiXCR, run by TCRdb on the reads, gives a single entry per CDR3 protein. Of hundreds of thousands of distinct CDR3 sequences listed, around a third are singletons. The material was cultured CD8+ T cells from PBMCs, obtained from culture after CMV antigen stimulation. This clonotype was obtained from a human donor in good health (CMV status not recorded). Some clones in this sample may be carry-over from other donors' samples.

CDR3 DNA: TGTGCCAGCAGTCGGACTAGCGGCTGGGAGCTGTTTTTT. Translated, it gives CASSRTSGWELFF. This chain joins TRBV2 and TRBJ2-2; 10 bases fit TRBD2. J gave up 9 bases and V 5 bases, and 3 bases lay outside the gene matches. This CDR3 has 13 residues. Germline CDR1 reads SNHLY; CDR2 reads FYNNEI.